This entry concerns a single T cell receptor beta chain. CDR3 length equals 15 residues. Trimming removed 5 bases at V and 4 bases at J, with 14 bases between. Germline V gene lookup returns CDR1 KGHDR and CDR2 SFDVKD. This specimen belongs to a study of blood T cell repertoires in COVID-19. Study-wide context: T cells, B-cell-depleted T cells, or PBMCs provided the cDNA or gDNA that served as material.

Authors' methods: Estimation of nucleated cell counts was performed using reference gene primer amplification. The repertoire was sequenced with immunoSEQ multiplex PCR; TCRdb's copy has only in-frame clones and lacks some. V and J calls plus clone size are reproduced from that table; the DNA served to infer D and trimming. Of fewer than 70,000 clones in the sample, over 80% were seen once. What was sequenced was peripheral blood. J is TRBJ2-1 and V is TRBV24-1; a possible D gene is TRBD2 (6 bases). The TCR sequence derives from a human donor in a cohort sampled during active COVID-19. CDR3 in DNA: TGTGCCACCAGTGGCCTCAATCGGGGGTACAATGAGCAGTTCTTC. It specifies CATSGLNRGYNEQFF.